This is a list of T cell receptor beta chains from one sample in a study of a mutant IDH1 vaccine in newly diagnosed glioma. These TCRs are of unknown antigen specificity. Sequenced by immunoSEQ multiplex PCR; TCRdb stores in-frame clones only, minus some. In the table there are roughly 38,000 clones, around 76% of which are singletons. Sequenced here: PBMCs, sampled from a glioma patient whose treatment included an IDH1 peptide vaccine. All receptors come from a man over 45 with glioma. Both conserved end residues are part of each CDR3. A D gene is named only where the DNA matches it firmly. Clone size is shown for a subset of rows, as once, few, many or a class of expanded clone.

clone_size,v_call,j_call,d_call,cdr3_aa,cdr3_nt
once,TRBV19,TRBJ2-6,NA,CASSIEPGVQGANVLTF,TGTGCCAGTAGTATAGAGCCGGGGGTACAGGGGGCCAACGTCCTGACTTTC
NA,TRBV7-9,TRBJ1-4,NA,CASSPGLGEKLFF,TGTGCCAGCAGCCCGGGATTGGGTGAAAAACTGTTTTTT
NA,TRBV30,TRBJ1-5,NA,CAWSIQGNQPQHF,TGTGCCTGGAGCATACAGGGCAATCAGCCCCAGCATTTT
NA,TRBV19,TRBJ1-1,NA,CASSIGGVAEAFF,TGTGCCAGTAGTATCGGCGGCGTGGCTGAAGCTTTCTTT
NA,TRBV5-1,TRBJ2-2,TRBD2,CASSPGGAGELFF,TGCGCCAGCAGCCCGGGGGGGGCCGGGGAGCTGTTTTTT
few,TRBV7-9,TRBJ1-1,TRBD1,CASSLTGVNTEAFF,TGTGCCAGCAGCTTAACAGGGGTGAACACTGAAGCTTTCTTT
few,TRBV9,TRBJ2-7,NA,CASSVAPGYTAEQYF,TGTGCCAGCAGCGTGGCCCCGGGCTATACGGCCGAGCAGTACTTC
NA,TRBV6-1,TRBJ2-1,TRBD1,CASSDTQGASSYNEQFF,TGTGCCAGCAGTGACACTCAGGGGGCGAGCTCCTACAATGAGCAGTTCTTC
NA,TRBV25-1,TRBJ2-7,TRBD1,CASSGLTGRQGEQYF,TGTGCCAGCAGTGGATTAACAGGGAGACAGGGGGAGCAGTACTTC
few,TRBV2,TRBJ2-6,NA,CASSVQGHSGANVLTF,TGTGCCAGCAGTGTTCAGGGACACTCTGGGGCCAACGTCCTGACTTTC
NA,TRBV6-5,TRBJ1-2,TRBD1,CASSPTGNYGYTF,TGTGCCAGCAGTCCGACAGGGAACTATGGCTACACCTTC
NA,TRBV6-6,TRBJ1-3,NA,CASSPSGRVVGNTIYF,TGTGCCAGCAGTCCCTCGGGGAGGGTAGTGGGAAACACCATATATTTT
NA,TRBV27,TRBJ1-1,TRBD1,CASSPTGGSEAFF,TGTGCCAGCAGCCCGACAGGGGGCTCTGAAGCTTTCTTT
NA,TRBV7-2,TRBJ1-5,NA,CASSLVRQGGQPQHF,TGTGCCAGCAGCTTAGTGAGGCAGGGAGGTCAGCCCCAGCATTTT
NA,TRBV6-4,TRBJ1-1,TRBD1,CASPRDRGQNTEAFF,TGTGCCAGCCCCCGGGACAGGGGGCAGAACACTGAAGCTTTCTTT
NA,TRBV30,TRBJ1-2,NA,CAWKSLWRSDRSGYTF,TGTGCCTGGAAATCCCTGTGGCGGTCCGATCGGTCTGGCTACACCTTC
medium-sized,TRBV4-2,TRBJ1-3,NA,CASRGTPGNTIYF,TGTGCCAGCAGAGGGACTCCAGGAAACACCATATATTTT
NA,TRBV5-4,TRBJ2-2,NA,CASSLAMGSTTGELFF,TGTGCCAGCAGCTTGGCCATGGGTTCGACCACCGGGGAGCTGTTTTTT
NA,TRBV25-1,TRBJ2-1,NA,CASSGDGYNEQFF,TGTGCCAGCAGTGGGGACGGATACAATGAGCAGTTCTTC
few,TRBV6-5,TRBJ1-1,NA,CASSYSTAGTEAFF,TGTGCCAGCAGTTACTCGACAGCGGGCACTGAAGCTTTCTTT
NA,TRBV2,TRBJ1-5,TRBD1,CASGDRVQQPQHF,TGTGCCAGCGGCGACAGGGTTCAACAGCCCCAGCATTTT
NA,TRBV19,TRBJ1-2,TRBD1,CASSIDLRTGSNYGYTF,TGTGCCAGTAGTATAGACCTACGGACAGGCTCTAACTATGGCTACACCTTC
NA,TRBV30,TRBJ1-1,NA,CAWMTDRSGTEAFF,TGTGCCTGGATGACAGACAGATCCGGTACTGAAGCTTTCTTT
NA,TRBV10-3,TRBJ1-6,NA,CAISLNRASAGNSPLHF,TGTGCCATCAGTCTCAACAGGGCCTCCGCGGGCAATTCACCCCTCCACTTT
NA,TRBV6-5,TRBJ1-4,NA,CASSFGRLGEKLFF,TGTGCCAGCAGCTTCGGACGACTTGGGGAAAAACTGTTTTTT
NA,TRBV2,TRBJ2-5,NA,CASSFSNQETQYF,TGTGCCAGCAGCTTCTCAAACCAAGAGACCCAGTACTTC
NA,TRBV7-8,TRBJ2-7,TRBD2,CASSPRLARGNEQYF,TGTGCCAGCAGCCCACGACTAGCCCGTGGGAACGAGCAGTACTTC
once,TRBV13,TRBJ1-2,NA,CASSSRLHSNIYGYTF,TGTGCCAGCAGCTCCCGCCTGCACAGTAATATTTATGGCTACACCTTC
few,TRBV27,TRBJ2-7,NA,CASRSGYEQYF,TGTGCCAGCAGGTCAGGGTACGAGCAGTACTTC
NA,TRBV7-9,TRBJ1-5,NA,CASSPGPGLSNQPQHF,TGTGCCAGCAGCCCCGGACCAGGGCTGAGCAATCAGCCCCAGCATTTT
NA,TRBV6-5,TRBJ1-2,NA,CASSLGAWDNYGYTF,TGTGCCAGCAGTTTAGGGGCCTGGGATAACTATGGCTACACCTTC
NA,TRBV6-5,TRBJ2-7,TRBD1,CASRRTGGSYEQYF,TGTGCCAGCAGACGGACAGGCGGCTCCTACGAGCAGTACTTC
NA,TRBV6-4,TRBJ2-1,NA,CASSLAADNEQFF,TGTGCCAGCTCCCTGGCGGCGGACAATGAGCAGTTCTTC
NA,TRBV19,TRBJ2-7,NA,CASSGAGRRNEQYF,TGTGCCAGTAGTGGGGCAGGGAGGAGGAACGAGCAGTACTTC
NA,TRBV6-5,TRBJ2-3,NA,CASRPGQSSTDTQYF,TGTGCCAGCAGACCCGGACAGTCTAGCACAGATACGCAGTATTTT
NA,TRBV4-2,TRBJ1-2,TRBD1,CASSQGRTGGEGYTF,TGTGCCAGCAGCCAAGGGAGGACAGGGGGCGAGGGCTACACCTTC
NA,TRBV25-1,TRBJ1-1,NA,CASSSDLDLTEAFF,TGTGCCAGCAGTTCGGACCTAGACCTCACTGAAGCTTTCTTT
NA,TRBV29-1,TRBJ1-4,NA,CSVAPGTNEKLFF,TGCAGCGTTGCACCCGGGACTAATGAAAAACTGTTTTTT
NA,TRBV5-4,TRBJ1-5,NA,CASSSGDQPQHF,TGTGCCAGCAGCAGTGGGGATCAGCCCCAGCATTTT
NA,TRBV2,TRBJ2-7,TRBD1,CASSLDRGPGPYEQYF,TGTGCCAGCAGCCTTGACAGGGGCCCCGGGCCCTACGAGCAGTACTTC
NA,TRBV14,TRBJ2-3,NA,CASSEGISTDTQYF,TGTGCCAGCAGTGAGGGAATTAGCACAGATACGCAGTATTTT
NA,TRBV20-1,TRBJ1-2,NA,CSAREIYGYTF,TGCAGTGCTAGGGAGATCTATGGCTACACCTTC
NA,TRBV7-6,TRBJ1-5,NA,CASSPSEDAPQHF,TGTGCCAGCAGCCCATCGGAGGATGCGCCCCAGCATTTT
NA,TRBV19,TRBJ2-2,TRBD1,CASNRGTGSRRELFF,TGTGCCAGTAACAGAGGGACAGGTTCGAGGCGGGAGCTGTTTTTT
NA,TRBV6-1,TRBJ1-2,TRBD1,CASMTDRAGGYTF,TGTGCCAGCATGACGGACAGGGCTGGCGGCTACACCTTC